A single sample is the source of the 7 T cell receptor beta chains below, sequenced in a study of beta chain features in type 1 diabetes. Investigators reverse transcribed all isolated RNA, so they sequenced expressed TCRB transcripts. The data were produced by immunoSEQ multiplex PCR, yet TCRdb's version contains in-frame clones alone and is incomplete. Here the sample spans fewer than 650,000 clones, 15% being singletons. The source material was naive CD4+ T cells from blood. All receptors derive from a young man in good health.

This clone was found a few times. This rearrangement joins TRBV5-1 to TRBJ1-1; a possible D gene is TRBD1 (6 bases). The CDR3 totals 13 residues. V dropped 0 bases and J dropped 9 bases, with 12 bases sitting between them. Germline V gives CDR1 SGHRS, CDR2 YFSETQ. CDR3 nucleotide sequence: TGCGCCAGCAGCTTGGCCGGACAGTCTAAAGCTTTCTTT. Translating it yields CASSLAGQSKAFF.

The V gene is TRBV5-8, the J gene TRBJ2-1; D is unresolved. The V end was cut by 2 bases, the J end by 9 bases, with 15 bases between. CDR1 and CDR2 (germline): SGHTS, YDEGEE. The CDR3 is made up of 14 amino acids. CDR3 DNA sequence: TGTGCCAGCAGCTTTATATTTCTGGGCCGTGAGCAGTTCTTC. It encodes CASSFIFLGREQFF.

This chain links TRBV6-5 with TRBJ2-7, with TRBD1 matching over 11 bases. Trimming removed 7 bases from V and 1 base from J; junction bases left unmatched: 6. Germline CDR1 is MNHEY and CDR2 is SVGAGI. The CDR3 sequence is 15 residues long. The CDR3 protein is CASTHRDRGSYEQYF. CDR3 DNA sequence: TGTGCCAGCACCCACAGGGACAGGGGGTCCTACGAGCAGTACTTC.

This clone has only a few counts. The gene calls are TRBV28 and TRBJ1-1; possible D gene TRBD1, 5 bases. V lost 5 bases, J lost 3 bases, and 16 bases lay in between. The germline CDR1 and CDR2 sequences are MDHEN and SYDVKM. The CDR3 extends over 15 amino acids. CDR3 loop: CASSMPGPGHTEAFF. In DNA form, the CDR3 reads TGTGCCAGCAGTATGCCGGGACCCGGGCACACTGAAGCTTTCTTT.

This chain uses TRBV7-3 with TRBJ2-2; no reliable D call. This CDR3 is 14 amino acids long. The germline CDR1 and CDR2 sequences are SGHTA and FQGTGA. Trimming pared 4 bases from V and 1 base from J, leaving 7 bases between. CDR3 protein: CASSSTVNTGELFF. The CDR3 bases are TGTGCCAGCAGCTCAACAGTGAACACCGGGGAGCTGTTTTTT.

This sequence joins TRBV9 and TRBJ1-1; D is undetermined. The V and J ends lost 3 bases and 0 bases respectively, with 12 bases between them. Germline V gene lookup returns CDR1 SGDLS and CDR2 YYNGEE. This CDR3 contains 15 residues. The CDR3 loop reads CASSETPSLNTEAFF. CDR3 DNA: TGTGCCAGCAGCGAGACTCCGTCCTTGAACACTGAAGCTTTCTTT.

The chain is built from TRBV5-1 and TRBJ1-2; D ambiguous. There are 13 residues in the CDR3. Germline V CDR1 and CDR2: SGHRS, YFSETQ. V lost 4 bases and J lost 3, with 10 bases in between. CDR3 loop: CASSTTEYYGYTF. CDR3 in DNA: TGCGCCAGCAGCACGACCGAGTACTATGGCTACACCTTC.